This passage covers 12 T cell receptor beta chains from one sample sequenced in a study of OX40 agonist ivuxolimab in advanced cancers. Here immunoSEQ multiplex PCR was the method, and the copy in TCRdb shows in-frame clones only, minus some. Of roughly 120,000 clones listed, about 90% were seen once; the top ten hold under 0.95%. The starting material was CD4+ or CD8+ T cells sorted from blood, obtained in a trial of the OX40 agonist ivuxolimab. The receptors derive from an adult with an advanced solid tumor such as melanoma, head and neck, liver or kidney cancer.

This clone was seen just once. The chain links TRBV6-1 to TRBJ2-7, with 11 bases matching TRBD2. J was trimmed by 6 bases and V by 4 bases; bases with no gene match: 8. The germline CDR1 and CDR2 sequences are MNHNS and SASEGT. The CDR3 extends over 15 amino acids. CDR3 DNA sequence: TGTGCCAGCAGTGTGGTACTAGCGGGAGCCTCCGAGCAGTACTTC. It specifies CASSVVLAGASEQYF.

The chain combines TRBV10-3 with TRBJ2-5; 8 bases are a match to TRBD1. The better agreement between TRBJ2-7 and the DNA end casts doubt on the J call. CDR3 length: 14 amino acids. The V gene's germline CDR1 is ENHRY and CDR2 SYGVKD. CDR3 region: CAISTGTGPYEQYF. The CDR3 bases are TGTGCCATCAGCACCGGGACAGGACCCTACGAGCAGTACTTC.

V is TRBV21-1 and J is TRBJ2-1; the D call TRBD2 from the table was never checked on the DNA. TRBV21-1 is designated a pseudogene. This CDR3 region has 21 residues. CDR3 amino acids: CASSKDGTGTSGRIAYNEQFF. The CDR3 DNA follows: TGTGCCAGCAGCAAAGATGGAACCGGGACTAGCGGGAGGATCGCCTACAATGAGCAGTTCTTC.

The rearrangement joins TRBV28 to TRBJ1-2, with D unclear. The CDR3 is 10 amino acids. Germline CDR1 MDHEN, CDR2 SYDVKM. Deletions cut 10 bases from V and 5 bases from J, with 8 bases between. CDR3 in amino acids: CATYLYGYTF. The CDR3 bases are TGTGCCACATATTTGTATGGCTACACCTTC.

The chain uses TRBV13 and TRBJ2-6, with D unresolved. Trimming shortened V by 5 bases and J by 8 bases, and 25 bases separated the two germline ends. CDR1 and CDR2 from the germline V gene are PRHDT and FYEKMQ (reference sequence). The CDR3 is 18 residues long. This chain's CDR3 is CASSPPDVQDLVPNVLTF. CDR3 nucleotides: TGTGCCAGCAGCCCCCCCGATGTACAAGATTTGGTCCCCAACGTCCTGACTTTC. Combining the CDR3 with reference TRBV13 and TRBJ2-6 gives the whole variable domain AAGVIQSPRHLIKEKRETATLKCYPIPRHDTVYWYQQGPGQDPQFLISFYEKMQSDKGSIPDRFSAQQFSDYHSELNMSSLELGDSALYFCASSPPDVQDLVPNVLTFGAGSRLTVL.

This clone was detected once. The rearrangement uses TRBV5-1 and TRBJ2-5; 7 positions match TRBD1. The germline gives CDR1 SGHRS, CDR2 YFSETQ. Trimming cost V 2 bases and J 5 bases; bases outside gene matches: 12. This CDR3 spans 16 amino acids. CDR3 in amino acids: CASSFYRGLLGETQYF. As DNA, the CDR3 is TGCGCCAGCAGCTTTTACAGGGGCCTCCTGGGGGAGACCCAGTACTTC.

The chain employs TRBV19 and TRBJ1-2; 8 bases line up with TRBD1. The CDR3 extends over 15 amino acids. The V and J ends lost 8 bases and 5 bases, in that order; junction bases with no gene match: 13. The germline gives CDR1 LNHDA, CDR2 SQIVND (reference sequence). CDR3 amino acids: CASYSMGTGIYGYTF. The CDR3 DNA is TGTGCCAGTTATAGTATGGGGACAGGAATTTATGGCTACACCTTC.

This clone was counted between two and nine times. V usage is TRBV28 and J usage is TRBJ2-1; the match to TRBD2 covers 7 bases. The trim removed 2 bases at V and 4 bases at J, leaving 8 bases unmatched. Per germline, CDR1 MDHEN and CDR2 SYDVKM. CDR3 length equals 16 residues. The CDR3 spells CASSLIGGSGYNEQFF. In DNA form, the CDR3 reads TGTGCCAGCAGTTTAATTGGCGGGAGTGGATACAATGAGCAGTTCTTC.

CDR3 amino acids: CASRRSGSYNEQFF. The CDR3 DNA reads as TGTGCCAGCCGCCGCTCAGGGAGTTACAATGAGCAGTTCTTC. This sequence joins TRBV25-1 and TRBJ2-1; either TRBD1 or TRBD2 may fit D (5 bases each). The CDR3 spans 14 residues. Germline V gene lookup returns CDR1 MGHDK and CDR2 SYGVNS. With 8 bases removed from V and 4 bases from J, the gap between germline ends came to 15 bases.

This rearrangement joins TRBV11-2 to TRBJ2-5; D is undetermined. In germline, CDR1 is SGHAT, CDR2 FQNNGV. V was shortened by 1 base and J by 9 bases, with 3 bases between the two germline ends. The CDR3 spans 10 residues. This CDR3 reads CASSLGAQYF. The CDR3 DNA reads TGTGCCAGCAGCTTAGGGGCCCAGTACTTC.

The V and J genes are TRBV5-1 and TRBJ2-3, with TRBD2 identical over 8 bases. V was pared by 0 bases and J by 4 bases, with 10 bases of the junction left unmatched. This CDR3 is 17 amino acids long. Germline CDR1 SGHRS, CDR2 YFSETQ. Here the CDR3 reads CASSLEGAGGGADTQYF. The CDR3 nucleotides read TGCGCCAGCAGCTTGGAAGGGGCGGGAGGAGGGGCAGATACGCAGTATTTT.

The J gene is TRBJ1-1, the V gene TRBV5-1; maybe TRBD1 (5 bases). Trimming took 3 bases from V and 5 from J, leaving 14 bases between them. Germline CDR1 SGHRS, CDR2 YFSETQ. The CDR3 extends over 14 amino acids. The CDR3 reads CASSSVSKGTEAFF. The DNA for the CDR3 is TGCGCCAGCAGCTCCGTTTCGAAGGGGACTGAAGCTTTCTTT.